The 17 T cell receptor beta chains in this list originate from one sample, sequenced in a study of cytomegalovirus exposure and HLA in healthy donors. The PCR made use of 60 Vbeta and 13 Jbeta primers. The data were produced by immunoSEQ multiplex PCR, yet TCRdb's version contains in-frame clones alone and is incomplete. The sample consists of over 95,000 clones, around 80% of them appearing once. The sequencing input was PBMCs. These receptors all come from a female donor in good health and CMV-seronegative.

The gene calls are TRBV2 and TRBJ2-7; D perhaps matches TRBD2 (5 bases). V shed 8 bases and J shed 1 base, with 12 bases lying between them. The CDR3 extends over 13 amino acids. Per germline, CDR1 SNHLY and CDR2 FYNNEI. The CDR3, as DNA: TGTGCCAGCCTGGATTCGGGATCCTACGAGCAGTACTTC. Its protein is CASLDSGSYEQYF.

V gene TRBV2 combines with J gene TRBJ2-5; 8 bases line up with TRBD1. CDR1 is SNHLY and CDR2 is FYNNEI in the germline V gene. The CDR3 spans 13 residues. Trimming took 3 bases from V and 13 from J; bases not matched to a gene: 10. CDR3 residues: CASSDRGHGPPYF. The DNA of the CDR3 is TGTGCCAGCAGTGACAGGGGGCATGGCCCCCCGTACTTC.

This chain links TRBV5-1 with TRBJ2-1, with 8 bases fitting TRBD2. The V gene end was trimmed by 8 bases and the J gene end by 0 bases; junction bases not matched to a gene: 10. CDR3 length equals 16 residues. Germline loops: CDR1 SGHRS, CDR2 YFSETQ. CDR3 sequence (DNA): TGCGCCAGTGAAAAATTCGGGGGGGCCTCCTACAATGAGCAGTTCTTC. As protein: CASEKFGGASYNEQFF. The whole variable domain, remainder taken from reference TRBV5-1 and TRBJ2-1, is KAGVTQTPRYLIKTRGQQVTLSCSPISGHRSVSWYQQTPGQGLQFLFEYFSETQRNKGNFPGRFSGRQFSNSRSEMNVSTLELGDSALYLCASEKFGGASYNEQFFGPGTRLTVL.

This clone occurred a few times. The gene calls are TRBV7-9 and TRBJ2-7; a possible D gene is TRBD2 (6 bases). In germline, CDR1 is SEHNR, CDR2 FQNEAQ (reference sequence). The CDR3 runs to 12 residues. V shed 5 bases and J shed 9 bases, with 14 bases lying between them. CDR3 DNA sequence: TGTGCCAGCAGCCCCGGAGGGGTCGGGCAGTACTTC. Protein: CASSPGGVGQYF. Full variable domain (rest looked up from reference TRBV7-9 and TRBJ2-7): DTGVSQNPRHKITKRGQNVTFRCDPISEHNRLYWYRQTLGQGPEFLTYFQNEAQLEKSRLLSDRFSAERPKGSFSTLEIQRTEQGDSAMYLCASSPGGVGQYFGPGTRLTVT.

The CDR3 DNA reads as TGTGCCAGCAGTGCGCCCATAGACAAAGCTTTCTTT. Protein sequence: CASSAPIDKAFF. The J gene is TRBJ1-1, the V gene TRBV25-1; D is undetermined. Between the trimmed V and J ends, which lost 4 bases and 9 bases, there was a span of 12 bases. Germline lookup yields CDR1 MGHDK and CDR2 SYGVNS. This CDR3 region has 12 residues.

In this sample, this clone turned up a few times. The chain employs TRBV5-8 and TRBJ1-2, with D possibly being TRBD1 (5 bases). Per the germline V gene, CDR1 is SGHTS and CDR2 is YDEGEE. The V end lost 4 bases, the J end lost 6 bases, and 19 bases lay between the germline ends. The CDR3 contains 15 residues. In DNA form, the CDR3 reads TGTGCCAGCAGCCCTGTCCTCGGGGGAGCGGATGGCTACACCTTC. Its translation is CASSPVLGGADGYTF.

The gene calls are TRBV30 and TRBJ2-2; 9 bases line up with TRBD2. This CDR3 spans 14 amino acids. Germline CDR1 GTSNPN, CDR2 SVGIG (reference sequence). With 4 bases clipped from V and 2 bases from J, the junction kept 2 bases outside the gene matches. The CDR3 loop is CAWKTSGNTGELFF. The CDR3 nucleotides read TGTGCCTGGAAGACTAGCGGTAACACCGGGGAGCTGTTTTTT.

This clone was picked up one time. This chain connects TRBV9 to TRBJ2-5; 10 nucleotides line up with TRBD2. The J call may be incorrect, as the DNA end agrees better with TRBJ2-7. This CDR3 contains 15 residues. CDR1 is SGDLS and CDR2 is YYNGEE in the germline V gene. The CDR3 DNA is TGTGCCAGCAGCGTGCTAGCGGGGGAGATATACGAGCAGTACTTC. This translates into CASSVLAGEIYEQYF.

This clone was counted a single time. The chain employs TRBV2 and TRBJ2-3; D possibly corresponds to TRBD2 (5 bases). The V gene's germline CDR1 is SNHLY and CDR2 FYNNEI. The V and J ends lost 7 bases and 4 bases respectively, with 6 bases between them. This CDR3 has 11 residues. CDR3 bases: TGTGCCAGCATGGGAGCAGATACGCAGTATTTT. It translates to CASMGADTQYF.

This rearrangement joins TRBV19 to TRBJ1-1; D call uncertain. Trimming took off 3 bases at V and 5 bases at J, with 13 bases between the two ends. CDR1 is LNHDA, CDR2 SQIVND, per germline (reference sequence). This CDR3 has 14 residues. The CDR3 loop reads CASSIIAGRTEAFF. In nucleotides, the CDR3 is TGTGCCAGTAGTATTATTGCGGGGAGGACTGAAGCTTTCTTT.

The sample holds a few counts of this clone. This chain uses TRBV10-2 with TRBJ1-6; tentative D call: TRBD1 (6 bases). CDR1 and CDR2 from the germline V gene are WSHSY and SAAADI. Trimming shortened V by 6 bases and J by 8 bases, and 11 bases separated the two germline ends. The CDR3 loop spans 13 amino acids. Here the CDR3 reads CASRTGPDSPLHF. The CDR3 DNA reads as TGCGCCAGCAGGACAGGACCTGATTCACCCCTCCACTTT.

The chain links TRBV7-2 to TRBJ1-5; 8 bases line up with TRBD1. The CDR3 runs 15 residues. Germline V gene data show CDR1 as SGHTA and CDR2 as FQGNSA. After removal of 4 bases from V and 4 bases from J, the junction contained 6 bases not matched to a gene. This chain's CDR3 is CASSSDRAENQPQHF. The CDR3 region has the DNA TGTGCCAGCAGCTCGGACAGGGCAGAAAATCAGCCCCAGCATTTT.

The chain is built from TRBV6-1 and TRBJ1-2; TRBD1 aligns across 9 bases. Unmatched junction bases numbered 10, after V lost 3 bases and J lost 5 bases. From germline, CDR1 is MNHNS and CDR2 SASEGT. The CDR3 runs to 16 residues. CDR3 in DNA: TGTGCCAGCAGTGATCCTATCGACAGGGGGGAATATGGCTACACCTTC. Translation: CASSDPIDRGEYGYTF.

This clone was counted between two and nine times. This rearrangement joins TRBV5-6 to TRBJ1-1; tentatively, D is TRBD1 (5 bases). Germline V gives CDR1 SGHDT, CDR2 YYEEEE. V lost 5 bases and J 0 bases, leaving 17 bases between the germline ends. The CDR3 is 16 amino acids. This chain's CDR3 is CASSSGEGPLNTEAFF. DNA for the CDR3: TGTGCCAGCAGTTCCGGGGAGGGGCCTTTGAACACTGAAGCTTTCTTT.

This chain connects TRBV27 to TRBJ2-3; perhaps TRBD1 as D (6 bases). This CDR3 spans 15 amino acids. Trimming removed 8 bases at V and 0 bases at J, with 15 bases between. Germline V gene sequence: CDR1 MNHEY, CDR2 SMNVEV (reference sequence). CDR3 nucleotide sequence: TGTGCCAGCGGCGAGGGGACAACAAGCACAGATACGCAGTATTTT. Protein product: CASGEGTTSTDTQYF.

This chain joins TRBV7-9 and TRBJ1-6; 9 bases are shared with TRBD1. The germline CDR1 and CDR2 sequences are SEHNR and FQNEAQ (reference sequence). V was clipped by 4 bases and J by 7 bases; unmatched bases: 2. The CDR3 is 14 residues long. The CDR3 spells CASSYDRGNSPLHF. The CDR3 region has the DNA TGTGCCAGCAGCTACGACAGGGGGAATTCACCCCTCCACTTT.

The rearrangement links TRBV7-9 to TRBJ1-6; 8 bases are shared with TRBD1. Germline CDR1 SEHNR, CDR2 FQNEAQ (reference sequence). The length of the CDR3 is 14 residues. Trimming removed 5 bases from V and 7 bases from J; junction bases left unmatched: 4. Here the CDR3 reads CASSRGQANSPLHF. CDR3 coding DNA: TGTGCCAGCAGCAGGGGACAGGCAAATTCACCCCTCCACTTT.